This entry concerns a single T cell receptor (beta chain). No antigen is known for it. This record belongs to a study of beta chain features in type 1 diabetes. The CDR3 spans 13 residues. CDR1 is SGHAT, CDR2 FQDESV, per germline (reference sequence). Trimming shortened V by 3 bases and J by 5 bases, and 11 bases separated the two germline ends. Study findings and constraints: Among all four CD4+ subsets, Type 1 diabetes patients had TCRB CDR3s that were moderately but significantly shorter.

Since all of the isolated RNA was reverse transcribed, expressed TCRB transcripts were what got sequenced. Here immunoSEQ multiplex PCR was the method, and the copy in TCRdb shows in-frame clones only, minus some. Of around 150,000 clones listed, roughly 7.2% are singletons. The V gene is TRBV11-1, the J gene TRBJ2-7; D may be TRBD2 (6 bases). What was sequenced was central memory CD4+ T cells from blood. This receptor was taken from a woman under 40 in good health. The CDR3: CASSFLGGDEQYF. CDR3 DNA: TGTGCCAGCAGCTTTTTAGGAGGGGACGAGCAGTACTTC.